The 6 T cell receptor beta chains given below trace back to one sample, sequenced in a study of blood T cell repertoires in COVID-19. Method: immunoSEQ multiplex PCR; TCRdb's copy keeps in-frame clones and lacks some. The data contain roughly 200,000 clones, roughly 84% of them seen just once; the ten biggest clones take up more than 7%. Sequencing input: PBMCs or T cells enriched from blood (not recorded which). The receptors were sampled from a man aged 25 to 40 in a cohort exposed to, infected with or recovered from COVID-19 (not recorded which).

This clone was seen only a few times. The genes are TRBV3-1 (or the pseudogene TRBV3-2) and TRBJ2-1, with D maybe TRBD2 (5 bases). The CDR3 totals 15 residues. Germline V gene lookup returns CDR1 LGHDT and CDR2 YNNKEL (reference sequence). The ends were cut back, 1 base at V and 7 bases at J, with 14 bases in the middle. CDR3 residues: CASSQGRSLGNEQFF. CDR3 in DNA: TGTGCCAGCAGCCAAGGGAGGAGTTTGGGTAATGAGCAGTTCTTC.

Only a few counts were recorded for this clone. The chain combines TRBV28 with TRBJ1-6, with D uncertain. Germline-derived CDR1 and CDR2 are MDHEN and SYDVKM. CDR3 size: 13 residues. The V and J ends lost 6 bases and 9 bases respectively, with 12 bases between them. CDR3 sequence (DNA): TGTGCCAGCAGGCGAGGTTTGGGTTCACCCCTCCACTTT. As protein: CASRRGLGSPLHF.

The gene calls are TRBV28 and TRBJ2-2, with a possible D match to TRBD1 (5 bases). There are 15 residues in the CDR3. Looked up from germline, CDR1 is MDHEN and CDR2 is SYDVKM. The V and J ends lost 2 bases and 3 bases respectively, with 10 bases between them. CDR3 coding DNA: TGTGCCAGCAGTTTACTCGTAGGGGACACCGGGGAGCTGTTTTTT. It specifies CASSLLVGDTGELFF.

The V and J genes are TRBV11-2 and TRBJ2-7; D might be TRBD2 (5 bases). This CDR3 spans 15 amino acids. Germline V gene lookup returns CDR1 SGHAT and CDR2 FQNNGV. Trimming pared 0 bases from V and 3 bases from J, leaving 12 bases between. CDR3 in DNA: TGTGCCAGCAGCTTAGAAGGACTGGCGAACTACGAGCAGTACTTC. Encoded protein: CASSLEGLANYEQYF.

The chain joins TRBV4-1 to TRBJ2-5; a possible D gene is TRBD2 (5 bases). Trimming shortened V by 2 bases and J by 5 bases, and 12 bases separated the two germline ends. The length of the CDR3 is 14 residues. Germline values: CDR1 MGHRA, CDR2 YSYEKL. This CDR3 is CASSQREGKETQYF. The CDR3 DNA reads as TGCGCCAGCAGCCAAAGAGAGGGTAAGGAGACCCAGTACTTC.

The chain couples TRBV2 to TRBJ2-7; no clear D gene. CDR3 length: 11 amino acids. V dropped 7 bases and J dropped 5 bases, with 9 bases sitting between them. Germline lookup yields CDR1 SNHLY and CDR2 FYNNEI. CDR3 DNA sequence: TGTGCCAGCACCCGTCTCGACGAGCAGTACTTC. Amino acids: CASTRLDEQYF.